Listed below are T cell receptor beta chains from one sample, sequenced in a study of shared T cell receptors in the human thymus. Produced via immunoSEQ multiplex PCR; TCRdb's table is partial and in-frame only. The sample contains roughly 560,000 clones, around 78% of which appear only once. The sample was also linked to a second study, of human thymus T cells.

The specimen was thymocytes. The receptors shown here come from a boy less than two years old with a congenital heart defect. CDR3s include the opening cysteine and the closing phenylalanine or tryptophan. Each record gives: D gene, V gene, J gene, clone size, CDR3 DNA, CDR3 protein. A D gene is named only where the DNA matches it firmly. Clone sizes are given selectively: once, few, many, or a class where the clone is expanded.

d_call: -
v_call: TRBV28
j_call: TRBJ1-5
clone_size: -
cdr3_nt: TGTGCCAGCAGTTTGCGACAGTATAGCAATCAGCCCCAGCATTTT
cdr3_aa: CASSLRQYSNQPQHF

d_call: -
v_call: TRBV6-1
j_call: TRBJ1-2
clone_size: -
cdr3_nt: TGTGCCAGCAGTGGAACAGGGAGAGGCTACACCTTC
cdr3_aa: CASSGTGRGYTF

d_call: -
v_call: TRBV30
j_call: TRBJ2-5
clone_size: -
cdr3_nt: TGTGCCTGGAGTGTCCTGGGACATACAACGCAAGAGACCCAGTACTTC
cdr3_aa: CAWSVLGHTTQETQYF

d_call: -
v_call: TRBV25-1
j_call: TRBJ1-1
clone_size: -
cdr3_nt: TGTGCCAGCAGTGGGGAAGTGGAGGCGCCTGAAGCTTTCTTT
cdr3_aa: CASSGEVEAPEAFF

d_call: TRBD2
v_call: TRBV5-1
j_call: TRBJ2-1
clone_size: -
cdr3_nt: TGCGCCAGCAGCTTGGCAGCGCGGGAGGCCCCCCGGGGCCGTGAGCAGTTCTTC
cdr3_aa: CASSLAAREAPRGREQFF

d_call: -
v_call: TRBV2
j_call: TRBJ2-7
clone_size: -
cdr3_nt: TGTGCCAGCAGTCTAAGACTAGTCGTAGAGGGGAGATCCTACGAGCAGTACTTC
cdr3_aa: CASSLRLVVEGRSYEQYF

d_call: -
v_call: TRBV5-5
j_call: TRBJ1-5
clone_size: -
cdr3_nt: TGTGCCAGCAGCCTTGGCAAGGGGTTGGGCAATCAGCCCCAGCATTTT
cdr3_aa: CASSLGKGLGNQPQHF

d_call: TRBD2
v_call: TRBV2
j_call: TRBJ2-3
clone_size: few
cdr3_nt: TGTGCCAGCAGTGAAGGGACTAGCGGGAGCGGAGGCACAGATACGCAGTATTTT
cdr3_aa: CASSEGTSGSGGTDTQYF

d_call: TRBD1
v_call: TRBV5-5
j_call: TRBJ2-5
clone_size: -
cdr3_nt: TGTGCCAGCAGCCGACAGGGGTGGGAGACCCAGTACTTC
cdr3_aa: CASSRQGWETQYF

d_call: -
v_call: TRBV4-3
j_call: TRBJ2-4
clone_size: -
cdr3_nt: TGCGCCAGCAGCCCATTTACAGTAGCCAAAAACATTCAGTACTTC
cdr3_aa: CASSPFTVAKNIQYF

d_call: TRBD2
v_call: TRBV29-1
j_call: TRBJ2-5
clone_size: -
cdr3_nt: TGCAGCGACCGGACTAGCGGGAGGGCGGAGACCCAGTACTTC
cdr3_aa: CSDRTSGRAETQYF

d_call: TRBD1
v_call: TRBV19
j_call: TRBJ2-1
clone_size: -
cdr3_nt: TGTGCCAGTAGTATAGAGTGGCAGGGGGCAATCGACAATGAGCAGTTCTTC
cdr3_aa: CASSIEWQGAIDNEQFF

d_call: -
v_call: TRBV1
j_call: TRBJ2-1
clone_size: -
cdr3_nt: TGCACCAGCAGCCAGGGAAAGGGGGCGTCAAGGAGTAATAATGAGCAGTTCTTC
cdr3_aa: CTSSQGKGASRSNNEQFF

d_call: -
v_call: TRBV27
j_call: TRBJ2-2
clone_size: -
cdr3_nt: TGTGCCAGCAGTCCAGTTTCCGGAGGCGGGACCGGGCTGTTTTTT
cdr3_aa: CASSPVSGGGTGLFF

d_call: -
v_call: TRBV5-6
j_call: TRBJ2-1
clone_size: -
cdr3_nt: TGTGCCAGCAGCTCGATACTAGGCGATGAGCAGTTCTTC
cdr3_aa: CASSSILGDEQFF

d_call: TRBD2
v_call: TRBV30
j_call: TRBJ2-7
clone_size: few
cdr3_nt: TGTGCCTGGACTCCTACTAGCGGGAGCTCCTACGAGCAGTACTTC
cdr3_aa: CAWTPTSGSSYEQYF

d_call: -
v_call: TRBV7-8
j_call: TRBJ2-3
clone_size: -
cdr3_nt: TGTGCCAGCAGCCTTTCGGGGGGCACAGATACGCAGTATTTT
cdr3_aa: CASSLSGGTDTQYF

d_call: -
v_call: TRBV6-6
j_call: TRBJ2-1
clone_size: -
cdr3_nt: TGTGCCAGCACTCATAGGACATCCCCTTTTTCCAATGAGCAGTTCTTC
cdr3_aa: CASTHRTSPFSNEQFF

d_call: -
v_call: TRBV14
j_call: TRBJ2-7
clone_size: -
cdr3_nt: TGTGCCAGCAGCCAAGTTATCGGGATGAGCTCCTACGAGCAGTACTTC
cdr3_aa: CASSQVIGMSSYEQYF

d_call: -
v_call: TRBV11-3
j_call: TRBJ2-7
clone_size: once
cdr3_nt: TGTGCCAGCAGCTCCGACAGCATAACCTACGAGCAGTACTTC
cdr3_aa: CASSSDSITYEQYF

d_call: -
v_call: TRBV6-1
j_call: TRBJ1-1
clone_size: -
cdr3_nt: TGTGCCAGCACTAGGGGATTCAACACTGAAGCTTTCTTT
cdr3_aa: CASTRGFNTEAFF

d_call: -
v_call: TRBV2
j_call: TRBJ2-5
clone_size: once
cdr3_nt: TGTGCCAGCAGTGAGCCCCCCAGCGGCCCCTCCCGGGAGACCCAGTACTTC
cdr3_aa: CASSEPPSGPSRETQYF

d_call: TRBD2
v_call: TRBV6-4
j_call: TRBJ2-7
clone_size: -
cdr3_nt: TGTGCCAGCAACTCCCCGTGGCGGGAGGGCCGTTCGGGTCACGAGCAGTACTTC
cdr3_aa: CASNSPWREGRSGHEQYF

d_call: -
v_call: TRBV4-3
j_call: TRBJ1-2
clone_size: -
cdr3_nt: TGCGCCAGCAGCCAAGAAGGTGGGCATAACTATGGCTACACCTTC
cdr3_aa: CASSQEGGHNYGYTF

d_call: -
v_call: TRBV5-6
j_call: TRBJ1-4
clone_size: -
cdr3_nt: TGTGCCAGCAGCCCGCGGACAGCCATCAAAGAGGATGAAAAACTGTTTTTT
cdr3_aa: CASSPRTAIKEDEKLFF

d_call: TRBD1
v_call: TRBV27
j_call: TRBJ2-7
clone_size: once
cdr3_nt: TGTGCCAGCAGTTCCAAAGGACAGGGGGTTAATTACGAGCAGTACTTC
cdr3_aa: CASSSKGQGVNYEQYF

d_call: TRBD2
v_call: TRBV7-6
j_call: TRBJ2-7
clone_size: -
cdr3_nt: TGTGCCAGCAGCCCAGGGACTAGCGGGATATCCTACGAGCAGTACTTC
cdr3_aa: CASSPGTSGISYEQYF

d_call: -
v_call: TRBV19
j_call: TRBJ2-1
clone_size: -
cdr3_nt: TGTGCCAGTAGTATAGCCCCTGACATAAATTACAATGAGCAGTTCTTC
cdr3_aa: CASSIAPDINYNEQFF

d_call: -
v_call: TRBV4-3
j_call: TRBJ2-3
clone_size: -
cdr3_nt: TGCGCCAGCAGCCAAGATTTTGAGGGTGGGAGGAGGGATACGCAGTATTTT
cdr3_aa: CASSQDFEGGRRDTQYF

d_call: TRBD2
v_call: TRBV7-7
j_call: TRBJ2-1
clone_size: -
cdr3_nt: TGTGCTAGCAGCTTAATCACTAGCGGCAATGAGCAGTTCTTC
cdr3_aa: CASSLITSGNEQFF

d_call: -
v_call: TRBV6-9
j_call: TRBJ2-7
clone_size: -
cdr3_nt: TGTGCCTGCTGTCCGGACGAGCAGTACTTC
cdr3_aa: CACCPDEQYF

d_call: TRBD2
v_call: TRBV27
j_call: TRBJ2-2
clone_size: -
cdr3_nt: TGTGCCAGCAGTAGTTTCGGGGGGTGGGTCACCGGGGAGCTGTTTTTT
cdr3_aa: CASSSFGGWVTGELFF

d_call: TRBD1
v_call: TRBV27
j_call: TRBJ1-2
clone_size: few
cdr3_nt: TGTGCCAGCAGTCACCGACAGGGTCTTACGGTCTATGGCTACACCTTC
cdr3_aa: CASSHRQGLTVYGYTF

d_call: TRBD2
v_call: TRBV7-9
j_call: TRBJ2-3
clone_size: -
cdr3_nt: TGTGCCAGCAGCTTAGGGAGACTAGCGGGAGCAGATACGCAGTATTTT
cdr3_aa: CASSLGRLAGADTQYF

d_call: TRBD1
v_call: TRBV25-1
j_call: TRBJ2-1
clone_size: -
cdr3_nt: TGTGCCAGCTCTGTGAGAGGGGGCGGATACAATGAGCAGTTCTTC
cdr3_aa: CASSVRGGGYNEQFF

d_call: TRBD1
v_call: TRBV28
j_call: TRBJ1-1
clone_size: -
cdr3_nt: TGTGCCAGCAGTTTAACTTTTAGTGAAGACCGAGGGGGACAGACTGAAGCTTTCTTT
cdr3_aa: CASSLTFSEDRGGQTEAFF

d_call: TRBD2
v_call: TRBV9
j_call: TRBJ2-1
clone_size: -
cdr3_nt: TGTGCCAGCAGCGCCTCGGGACCAAGTGGCGGGAGGGCCCACAATGAGCAGTTCTTC
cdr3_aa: CASSASGPSGGRAHNEQFF

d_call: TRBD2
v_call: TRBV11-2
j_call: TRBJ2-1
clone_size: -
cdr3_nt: TGTGCCAGCAGACCTAGCGGGAGTGAGTACAATGAGCAGTTCTTC
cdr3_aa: CASRPSGSEYNEQFF

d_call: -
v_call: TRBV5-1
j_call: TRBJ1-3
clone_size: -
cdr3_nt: TGCGCCAGCAGCTTGACAGGCTATGGAAACACCATATATTTT
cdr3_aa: CASSLTGYGNTIYF

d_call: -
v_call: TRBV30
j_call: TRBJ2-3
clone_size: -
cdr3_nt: TGTGCCAGGAGTTGGCATTCCGAAGATACGCAGTATTTT
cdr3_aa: CARSWHSEDTQYF

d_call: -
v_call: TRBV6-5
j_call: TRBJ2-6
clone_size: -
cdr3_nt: TGTGCCAGCAGTAGACAGCCTGGGGCCAACGTCCTGACTTTC
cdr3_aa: CASSRQPGANVLTF

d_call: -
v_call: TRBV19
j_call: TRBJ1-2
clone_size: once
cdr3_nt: TGTGCCAGTAGTATAGACAGTACAAACTATGGCTACACCTTC
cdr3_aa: CASSIDSTNYGYTF

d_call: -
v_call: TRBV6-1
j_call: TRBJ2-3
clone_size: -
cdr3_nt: TGTGCCAGCAGTCTAGTCCGCACAGATACGCAGTATTTT
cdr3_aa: CASSLVRTDTQYF

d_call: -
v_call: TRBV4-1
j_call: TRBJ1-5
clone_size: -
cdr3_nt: TGCGCCAGCAGCCAGGCTGAAAGGCGGCCCAATCAGCCCCAGCATTTT
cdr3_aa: CASSQAERRPNQPQHF

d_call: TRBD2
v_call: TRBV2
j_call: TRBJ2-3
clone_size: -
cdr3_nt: TGTGCCAGCAGTGAAGGACTAGCGGGGATCACAGATACGCAGTATTTT
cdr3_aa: CASSEGLAGITDTQYF

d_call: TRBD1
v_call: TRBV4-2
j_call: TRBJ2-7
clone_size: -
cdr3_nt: TGTGCCAGCAGCCGATGGACAGGACGGGGTCAATACGAGCAGTACTTC
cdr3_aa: CASSRWTGRGQYEQYF

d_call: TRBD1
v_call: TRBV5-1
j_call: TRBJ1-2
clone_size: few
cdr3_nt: TGCGCCAGCAGCCCCGAGGACAGGGGGCCAGAGTATGGCTACACCTTC
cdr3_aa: CASSPEDRGPEYGYTF

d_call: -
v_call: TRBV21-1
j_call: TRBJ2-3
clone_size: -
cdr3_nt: TGTGCCAGCTCACTAGGGTTCCCAGATACGCAGTATTTT
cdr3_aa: CASSLGFPDTQYF

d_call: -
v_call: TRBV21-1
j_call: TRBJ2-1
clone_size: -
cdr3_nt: TGTGCCAGCAGCAAAGCTTACCTAGCCGTTTCGGGTGAGCAGTTCTTC
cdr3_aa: CASSKAYLAVSGEQFF

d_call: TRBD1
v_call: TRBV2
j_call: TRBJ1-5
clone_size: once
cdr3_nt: TGTGCCAGCAGTGGACAGGGTAGCAATCAGCCCCAGCATTTT
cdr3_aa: CASSGQGSNQPQHF

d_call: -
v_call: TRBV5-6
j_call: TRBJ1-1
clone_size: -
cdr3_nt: TGTGCCAGCAGTCAACCACAGGGCTCATACACTGAAGCTTTCTTT
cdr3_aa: CASSQPQGSYTEAFF

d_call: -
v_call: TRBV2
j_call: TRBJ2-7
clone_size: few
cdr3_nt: TGTGCCAGCAGTGGACCGAACAAACAGGGCTACGAGCAGTACTTC
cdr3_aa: CASSGPNKQGYEQYF

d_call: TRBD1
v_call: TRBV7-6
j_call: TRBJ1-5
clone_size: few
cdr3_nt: TGTGCCAGCAGCTTAGGGGGACAGGGGGATCAGCCCCAGCATTTT
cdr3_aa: CASSLGGQGDQPQHF

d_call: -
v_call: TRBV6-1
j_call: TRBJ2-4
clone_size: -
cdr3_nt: TGTGCCAGCAGTGAAGGGAAGCGTCTGGCCAAAAACATTCAGTACTTC
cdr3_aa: CASSEGKRLAKNIQYF

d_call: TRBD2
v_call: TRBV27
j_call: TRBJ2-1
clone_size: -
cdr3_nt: TGTGCCAGCAGCCAAAGCGGGAGAGGTACCTACAATGAGCAGTTCTTC
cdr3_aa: CASSQSGRGTYNEQFF

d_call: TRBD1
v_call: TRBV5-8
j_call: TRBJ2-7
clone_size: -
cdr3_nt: TGTGCCAGCAGTTTGCAGGGGGCCGAGCAGTACTTC
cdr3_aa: CASSLQGAEQYF

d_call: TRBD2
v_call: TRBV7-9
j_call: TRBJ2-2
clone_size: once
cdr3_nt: TGTGCCAGCAGCTTGGCGCGGGAGGGCTCCGGGGAGCTGTTTTTT
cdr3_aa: CASSLAREGSGELFF

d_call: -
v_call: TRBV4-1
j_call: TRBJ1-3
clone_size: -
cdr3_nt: TGCGCCAGCAGCCAAGTCGATCATCCGAGCTCTGGAAACACCATATATTTT
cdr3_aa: CASSQVDHPSSGNTIYF

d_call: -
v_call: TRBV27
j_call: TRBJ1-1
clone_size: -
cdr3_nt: TGTGCCAGCAGTTTATCTGAACCCAAGGACAGGAACACTGAAGCTTTCTTT
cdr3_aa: CASSLSEPKDRNTEAFF

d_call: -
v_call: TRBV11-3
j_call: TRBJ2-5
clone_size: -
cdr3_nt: TGTGCCAGCAGCCTCCCGGGGGAGGTGAAGACCCAGTACTTC
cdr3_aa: CASSLPGEVKTQYF